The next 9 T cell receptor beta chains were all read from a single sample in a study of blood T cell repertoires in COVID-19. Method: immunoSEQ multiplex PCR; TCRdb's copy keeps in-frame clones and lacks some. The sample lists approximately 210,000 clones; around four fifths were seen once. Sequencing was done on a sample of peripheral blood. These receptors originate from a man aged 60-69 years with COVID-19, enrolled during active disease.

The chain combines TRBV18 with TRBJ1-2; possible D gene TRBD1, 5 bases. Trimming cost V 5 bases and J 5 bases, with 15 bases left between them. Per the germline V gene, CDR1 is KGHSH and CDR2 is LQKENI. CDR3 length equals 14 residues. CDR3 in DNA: TGTGCCAGCTCATCCTGGGGCCCCGGGTATGGCTACACCTTC. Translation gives CASSSWGPGYGYTF.

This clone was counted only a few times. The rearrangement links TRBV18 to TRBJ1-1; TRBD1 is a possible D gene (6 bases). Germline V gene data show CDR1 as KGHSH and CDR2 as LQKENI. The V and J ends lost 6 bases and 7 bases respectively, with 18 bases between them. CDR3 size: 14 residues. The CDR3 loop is CASSRGSLGDEAFF. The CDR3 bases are TGTGCCAGCTCGAGGGGGTCGTTGGGCGATGAAGCTTTCTTT.

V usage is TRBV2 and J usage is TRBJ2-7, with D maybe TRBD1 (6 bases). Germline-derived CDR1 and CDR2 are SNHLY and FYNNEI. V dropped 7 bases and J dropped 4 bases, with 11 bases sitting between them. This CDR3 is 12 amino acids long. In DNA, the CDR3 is TGTGCCAGCACAGGGGACGGTTACGAGCAGTACTTC. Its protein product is CASTGDGYEQYF.

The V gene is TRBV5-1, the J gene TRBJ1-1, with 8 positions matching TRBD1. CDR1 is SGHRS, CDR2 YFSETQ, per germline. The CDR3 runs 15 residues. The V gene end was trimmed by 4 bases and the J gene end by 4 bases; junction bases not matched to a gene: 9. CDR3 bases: TGCGCCAGCAGCCGCGACAGGGGCGGAGGCACTGAAGCTTTCTTT. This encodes CASSRDRGGGTEAFF.

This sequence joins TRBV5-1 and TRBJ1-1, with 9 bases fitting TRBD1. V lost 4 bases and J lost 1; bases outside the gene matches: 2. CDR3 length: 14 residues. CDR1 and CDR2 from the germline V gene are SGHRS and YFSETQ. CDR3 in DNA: TGCGCCAGCAGCCGACAGGGGGGGAACACTGAAGCTTTCTTT. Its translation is CASSRQGGNTEAFF.

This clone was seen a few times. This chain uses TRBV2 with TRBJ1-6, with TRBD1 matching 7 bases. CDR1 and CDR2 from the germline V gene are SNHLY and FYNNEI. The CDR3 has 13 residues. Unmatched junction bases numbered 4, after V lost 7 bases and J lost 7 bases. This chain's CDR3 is CASTWDSNSPLHF. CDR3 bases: TGTGCCAGCACTTGGGACAGCAATTCACCCCTCCACTTT.

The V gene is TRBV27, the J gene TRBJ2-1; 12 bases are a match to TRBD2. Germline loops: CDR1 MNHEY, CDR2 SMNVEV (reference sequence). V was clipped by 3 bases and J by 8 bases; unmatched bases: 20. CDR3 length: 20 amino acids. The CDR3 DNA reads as TGTGCCAGCAGTTTTAGGTTTGGGGCGACCGGGACTAGCGGGTCCGATGAGCAGTTCTTC. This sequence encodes CASSFRFGATGTSGSDEQFF.

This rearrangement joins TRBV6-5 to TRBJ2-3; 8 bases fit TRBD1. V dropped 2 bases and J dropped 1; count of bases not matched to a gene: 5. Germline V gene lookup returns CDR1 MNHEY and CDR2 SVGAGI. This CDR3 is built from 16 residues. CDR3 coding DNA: TGTGCCAGCAGTTACGCAGGGGGCCTACGCACAGATACGCAGTATTTT. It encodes CASSYAGGLRTDTQYF.

CDR3 sequence reads: CASSQVQQVKGPEAFF. As DNA, the CDR3 is TGCGCCAGCAGCCAAGTCCAACAGGTTAAGGGGCCTGAAGCTTTCTTT. The chain is built from TRBV4-1 and TRBJ1-1; D possibly corresponds to TRBD1 (5 bases). This CDR3 is built from 16 residues. CDR1 is MGHRA, CDR2 YSYEKL, per germline. Trimming stripped 1 base from V and 6 bases from J, with 18 bases between.